A selection of T cell receptor beta chains follows, all from one sample in a study of graft-versus-host responses after intestinal transplantation. Measured with immunoSEQ multiplex PCR; TCRdb has only the in-frame clones, and not every one. The sample lists more than 90,000 clones; just under 95% were seen once. Their antigens remain unidentified. Sequences were derived from unstimulated CD8+ T cells sorted from spleen or lymph node cells, sampled before transplant. The origin of the receptors is a human donor who was the organ donor for an intestinal transplant. Each CDR3 is given without its conserved first and last residue. A D gene is named only where the DNA matches it firmly.

d_gene,v_gene,CDR3aa
TRBD2,TRBV6-5,ASRDELAGLEQF
-,TRBV11-2,ASSLVGVRDGYT
-,TRBV18,ASSHRDNTGELF
-,TRBV27,ASSEGTYSYEQY
-,TRBV6-6,ASSPRETQY
-,TRBV7-9,ASSSTEGYNEQF
-,TRBV27,ASSFDLGPYNEQF
-,TRBV11-2,ASSTTASSGNTIY
-,TRBV6-1,ASSAGIADTQY
-,TRBV27,ASSSPGLNGELF
TRBD1,TRBV13,ASSSGGLDTGELF
TRBD2,TRBV11-2,ASSLDREGYEQY
TRBD2,TRBV19,ASSASSGVYEQY
-,TRBV28,ASRTDYEQY
-,TRBV6-5,ASSYSGYESELF
-,TRBV7-2,ASRDRNEQF
-,TRBV6-5,ASSQDLTPPYEQY
TRBD1,TRBV10-1,ASAPGQGGNEQF
-,TRBV4-1,ASSQGPGSYEQY
-,TRBV28,ASSLYRRSYGYT
TRBD2,TRBV18,ASSTGGGPPLYTDTQY
TRBD1,TRBV4-1,ASSTRTGAMNTEAF
-,TRBV7-9,ASSLGGHPNYGYT
-,TRBV11-2,ASSWKSGNEQF
TRBD1,TRBV9,ASSGGPGQGQSGYT
-,TRBV7-3,ASSLTSRGGTEAF
TRBD1,TRBV4-1,ASTAGTGSTGELF
-,TRBV20-1,SARGARYT
-,TRBV15,ATSRDYVVSAKNIQY
-,TRBV6-1,ASSPTYSNQPQH
-,TRBV7-9,ASSLIDPRLSGNTIY
TRBD1,TRBV6-5,ASNHRGGEKLF
-,TRBV30,AWSKGERYEQY
-,TRBV4-1,ASSQDRLTEAF
-,TRBV20-1,SARRQGEAF
-,TRBV18,ASSSSGLLTGEGETQY
-,TRBV2,ASSGTGISSSYEQY
TRBD2,TRBV6-6,ASSYGARERSEQY
TRBD2,TRBV4-3,ASSQGVRQRGNEQF